This T cell receptor beta chain was sequenced for a study of T cells after yellow fever vaccination. Study context: The SMART-Seq v4 Ultra Low Input method served to prepare the low-cell-number fractions.

TCRdb reanalysed the 5' RACE reads using MiXCR and keeps one entry per CDR3 protein. The sample yields hundreds of thousands of distinct CDR3 sequences, about 17% seen once. V was clipped by 5 bases and J by 3 bases, with 14 bases between them. The CDR3 is 14 amino acids. Germline CDR1 and CDR2: DFQATT and SNEGSKA (reference sequence). This sequence was found in a man between 18 and 35 years old who received the YFV17D yellow fever vaccine. Source: PBMCs, taken before the yellow fever booster vaccination. V gene TRBV20-1 combines with J gene TRBJ2-1, with D hard to call. The CDR3 nucleotides are TGCAGTGCTGAGGAAGTTGGGGTCTACAATGAGCAGTTCTTC. Its translation is CSAEEVGVYNEQFF.